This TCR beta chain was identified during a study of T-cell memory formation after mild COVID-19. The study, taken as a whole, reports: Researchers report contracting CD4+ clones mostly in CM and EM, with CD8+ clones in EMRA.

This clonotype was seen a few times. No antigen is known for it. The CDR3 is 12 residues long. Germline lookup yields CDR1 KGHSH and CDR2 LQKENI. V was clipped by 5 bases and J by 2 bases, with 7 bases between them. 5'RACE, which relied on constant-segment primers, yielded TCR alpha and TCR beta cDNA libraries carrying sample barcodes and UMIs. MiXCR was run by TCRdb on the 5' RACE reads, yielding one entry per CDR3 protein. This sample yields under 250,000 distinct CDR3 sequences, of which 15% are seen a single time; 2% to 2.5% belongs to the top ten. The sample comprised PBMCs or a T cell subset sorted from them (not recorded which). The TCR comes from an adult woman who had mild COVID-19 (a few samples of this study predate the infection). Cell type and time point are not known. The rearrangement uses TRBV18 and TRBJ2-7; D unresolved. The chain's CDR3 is CASSTEAYEQYF. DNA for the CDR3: TGTGCCAGCTCAACCGAGGCCTACGAGCAGTACTTC.